Listed below are T cell receptor beta chains from one sample, sequenced in a study of shared clonotypes between healthy human individuals. Measured with immunoSEQ multiplex PCR; TCRdb has only the in-frame clones, and not every one. This table has 650,000 to 800,000 clones, just over 90% appearing once. Sequencing input: naive CD8+ T cells sorted from blood. Receptor source: a man aged 25 to 40 in good health. Both conserved end residues are part of each CDR3. A D gene is named only where the DNA matches it firmly. The listing skips clone size in some rows; elsewhere it reads once, few, many or a size class.

d_call clone_size j_call v_call cdr3_aa cdr3_nt
NA NA TRBJ2-7 TRBV7-6 CASSLEPKENYEQYF TGTGCCAGCAGCTTAGAACCGAAAGAGAACTACGAGCAGTACTTC
NA NA TRBJ1-1 TRBV4-1 CASSEDRGDTEAFF TGCGCCAGCAGCGAAGACCGCGGTGACACTGAAGCTTTCTTT
NA NA TRBJ2-7 TRBV30 CAWSGGRDEQYF TGTGCCTGGAGCGGGGGGCGGGACGAGCAGTACTTC
NA NA TRBJ2-2 TRBV28 CASSFRANTGELFF TGTGCCAGCAGTTTTCGGGCGAACACCGGGGAGCTGTTTTTT
TRBD1 once TRBJ2-7 TRBV7-8 CASSLPLRGGQDEQYF TGTGCCAGCAGCTTGCCGTTGCGAGGGGGCCAGGACGAGCAGTACTTC
NA NA TRBJ2-6 TRBV28 CASSLEASGANVLTF TGTGCCAGCAGTTTAGAGGCCAGTGGGGCCAACGTCCTGACTTTC
NA NA TRBJ1-1 TRBV28 CASSLSTVEAFF TGTGCCAGCAGTTTATCGACAGTTGAAGCTTTCTTT
NA NA TRBJ2-2 TRBV7-9 CASSLGIMIVQGTGELFF TGTGCCAGCAGCTTAGGAATCATGATCGTCCAGGGCACCGGGGAGCTGTTTTTT
NA NA TRBJ1-3 TRBV7-9 CASSLVVARENTIYF TGTGCCAGCAGCTTAGTAGTCGCTCGGGAAAACACCATATATTTT
TRBD1 NA TRBJ1-5 TRBV29-1 CSVDTGEPRQHF TGCAGCGTTGATACAGGGGAACCGCGTCAGCATTTT
NA NA TRBJ2-7 TRBV15 CATSGTRNLYEQYF TGTGCCACCAGCGGAACTAGAAATCTCTACGAGCAGTACTTC
NA once TRBJ1-1 TRBV6-5 CASSYDGFAEAFF TGTGCCAGCAGTTACGACGGTTTTGCTGAAGCTTTCTTT
NA NA TRBJ2-3 TRBV27 CASSLSTLGSTDTQYF TGTGCCAGCAGTTTATCGACTTTGGGAAGCACAGATACGCAGTATTTT
NA NA TRBJ2-7 TRBV27 CASTRSGSSYEQYF TGTGCCAGCACCCGTAGCGGTAGCTCCTACGAGCAGTACTTC
NA few TRBJ2-7 TRBV2 CASLHNEQYF TGTGCCAGCCTCCATAACGAGCAGTACTTC
NA NA TRBJ2-7 TRBV5-6 CASSLAGAGLVYEQYF TGTGCCAGCAGCTTGGCCGGGGCGGGCCTCGTCTACGAGCAGTACTTC
NA few TRBJ2-1 TRBV6-6 CATTVGPNEQFF TGTGCCACCACAGTGGGGCCCAATGAGCAGTTCTTC
NA NA TRBJ2-2 TRBV28 CASRIPGTANTGELFF TGTGCCAGCAGGATACCCGGGACGGCGAACACCGGGGAGCTGTTTTTT
TRBD2 once TRBJ2-5 TRBV7-9 CASSTGGLVQETQYF TGTGCCAGCAGCACGGGAGGACTGGTCCAAGAGACCCAGTACTTC
TRBD2 NA TRBJ2-5 TRBV27 CASKGETGGPQYF TGTGCCAGCAAAGGAGAAACGGGAGGGCCCCAGTACTTC
TRBD1 NA TRBJ2-1 TRBV28 CASSRPPGQGFLNEQFF TGTGCCAGCAGCCGACCTCCGGGACAGGGGTTCTTGAATGAGCAGTTCTTC
NA once TRBJ2-3 TRBV27 CASSFQGSTDTQYF TGTGCCAGCAGTTTCCAGGGGTCCACAGATACGCAGTATTTT
NA NA TRBJ1-5 TRBV7-6 CASSASHFGSNQPQHF TGTGCCAGCAGCGCATCCCACTTCGGTAGCAATCAGCCCCAGCATTTT
TRBD2 NA TRBJ2-1 TRBV11-2 CASSLGVSGRAGEQFF TGTGCCAGCAGCTTAGGGGTTAGCGGGAGGGCCGGAGAGCAGTTCTTC
NA NA TRBJ2-3 TRBV10-3 CAISGGATDTQYF TGTGCCATCAGTGGAGGGGCCACAGATACGCAGTATTTT
NA once TRBJ1-1 TRBV6-6 CASSYSVGTEAFF TGTGCCAGCAGTTACTCTGTAGGCACTGAAGCTTTCTTT
TRBD2 NA TRBJ2-2 TRBV5-1 CASSLPSGTGELFF TGCGCCAGCAGCTTGCCTAGCGGGACCGGGGAGCTGTTTTTT
NA NA TRBJ2-7 TRBV5-8 CASSLHSGGNYEQYF TGTGCCAGCAGCTTGCATTCCGGAGGGAATTACGAGCAGTACTTC
NA NA TRBJ2-2 TRBV5-1 CASSHTGELFF TGCGCCAGCAGCCACACCGGGGAGCTGTTTTTT
NA NA TRBJ1-1 TRBV6-6 CASTGALDTEAFF TGTGCCAGCACCGGGGCCTTAGACACTGAAGCTTTCTTT
NA NA TRBJ1-3 TRBV29-1 CSVVGRADTIYF TGCAGCGTTGTGGGCCGAGCGGACACCATATATTTT
NA NA TRBJ2-2 TRBV28 CASSLGHNTGELFF TGTGCCAGCAGTTTGGGACACAACACCGGGGAGCTGTTTTTT
NA few TRBJ1-5 TRBV7-8 CASGLRGGNQPQHF TGTGCCAGCGGCCTAAGGGGCGGCAATCAGCCCCAGCATTTT
NA NA TRBJ2-7 TRBV7-9 CASTRVGSHEQYF TGTGCCAGCACCCGGGTAGGTAGCCACGAGCAGTACTTC
NA NA TRBJ2-7 TRBV11-2 CASSLDGYEQYF TGTGCCAGCAGCTTAGATGGCTACGAGCAGTACTTC
NA NA TRBJ1-2 TRBV10-2 CASSEPAWGNNYGYTF TGCGCCAGCAGTGAGCCCGCCTGGGGGAATAACTATGGCTACACCTTC
TRBD2 NA TRBJ2-4 TRBV7-8 CASSLEVGGSIQYF TGTGCCAGCAGCTTAGAGGTGGGAGGGAGCATTCAGTACTTC
NA NA TRBJ2-7 TRBV7-2 CASSLPSDGTAPYEQYF TGTGCCAGCAGCTTACCCTCTGACGGGACTGCGCCCTACGAGCAGTACTTC
NA NA TRBJ2-6 TRBV27 CASSPASGANVLTF TGTGCCAGCAGTCCCGCGTCTGGGGCCAACGTCCTGACTTTC
TRBD2 NA TRBJ2-5 TRBV9 CASSNDGRAQETQYF TGTGCCAGTTCTAACGATGGGAGGGCCCAGGAGACCCAGTACTTC
NA NA TRBJ2-5 TRBV28 CASSLRIFGETQYF TGTGCCAGCAGTTTACGGATCTTCGGGGAGACCCAGTACTTC
NA NA TRBJ2-7 TRBV19 CASSIDARLVYEQYF TGTGCCAGTAGTATTGACGCTAGGTTGGTCTACGAGCAGTACTTC
TRBD1 once TRBJ1-1 TRBV5-1 CASTGGGVTEAFF TGCGCCAGCACAGGGGGAGGGGTCACTGAAGCTTTCTTT
NA NA TRBJ1-2 TRBV7-2 CASSLPPGLGLKDGYTF TGTGCCAGCAGCTTACCCCCAGGGCTCGGATTAAAGGATGGCTACACCTTC
NA NA TRBJ2-7 TRBV7-2 CASSLERDGSYEQYF TGTGCCAGCAGCTTAGAACGGGACGGCTCCTACGAGCAGTACTTC
NA NA TRBJ1-2 TRBV7-2 CASSLVGSLSGGYTF TGTGCCAGCAGCTTAGTCGGCAGCCTCTCGGGTGGCTACACCTTC
NA NA TRBJ2-7 TRBV19 CASSIRSHYYEQYF TGTGCCAGTAGTATTCGCAGTCACTACTACGAGCAGTACTTC
NA once TRBJ2-3 TRBV6-6 CASSYGDTQYF TGTGCCAGCAGTTACGGGGATACGCAGTATTTT
NA NA TRBJ2-5 TRBV11-2 CASRSVLETQYF TGTGCCAGCAGAAGCGTTCTAGAGACCCAGTACTTC
TRBD1 NA TRBJ2-7 TRBV2 CASSGPTGADEQYF TGTGCCAGCAGTGGCCCGACAGGGGCTGACGAGCAGTACTTC
NA NA TRBJ2-5 TRBV14 CASSRWYQETQYF TGTGCCAGCAGCCGTTGGTACCAAGAGACCCAGTACTTC
TRBD1 NA TRBJ1-4 TRBV5-1 CASRGPGTAKEKLFF TGCGCCAGCAGGGGTCCCGGGACAGCTAAGGAAAAACTGTTTTTT
NA NA TRBJ2-7 TRBV28 CASSYLGIGEQYF TGTGCCAGCAGTTATTTGGGGATTGGGGAGCAGTACTTC
NA once TRBJ2-2 TRBV11-2 CASSKDSGELFF TGTGCCAGCAGCAAGGACTCCGGGGAGCTGTTTTTT
TRBD1 NA TRBJ2-7 TRBV12-5 CASGNRDRDYEQYF TGTGCTAGTGGTAACCGGGACAGGGACTACGAGCAGTACTTC
TRBD2 NA TRBJ2-1 TRBV5-8 CASSLISGGNEQFF TGTGCCAGCAGCTTGATTTCCGGGGGGAATGAGCAGTTCTTC
NA once TRBJ2-7 TRBV28 CASSPSIWNEQYF TGTGCCAGCAGCCCCTCGATCTGGAACGAGCAGTACTTC